A selection of T cell receptor beta chains follows, all from one sample in a study of cytomegalovirus exposure and HLA in healthy donors. Assay used: immunoSEQ multiplex PCR; TCRdb lists only in-frame clones, some missing. Seen here are about 150,000 clones, 75% to 90% observed once, and the top ten hold about 2.1%. Sequencing was done on a sample of PBMCs. The origin of the receptors is a woman aged 18 to 35 in good health and CMV-seronegative. Both conserved end residues are part of each CDR3. D genes are given only for firm matches. Clone size is given for some rows only: seen once, a few or many times, or a class if the clone is expanded.

J gene	clone size	D gene	V gene	CDR3 protein	CDR3 DNA
TRBJ2-1	NA	NA	TRBV28	CASSPRGGHNEQFF	TGTGCCAGCAGTCCTCGTGGAGGGCACAATGAGCAGTTCTTC
TRBJ2-1	NA	TRBD2	TRBV2	CASRVVWGGNEQFF	TGTGCCAGCAGGGTGGTTTGGGGGGGCAATGAGCAGTTCTTC
TRBJ2-7	NA	TRBD2	TRBV6-5	CASTPSGRSSYEQYF	TGTGCCAGCACCCCGAGCGGGAGGAGCTCCTACGAGCAGTACTTC
TRBJ2-7	NA	TRBD2	TRBV5-1	CASSLAGLAGDPLGEQYF	TGCGCCAGCAGCTTGGCCGGACTAGCGGGAGACCCCTTGGGCGAGCAGTACTTC
TRBJ1-4	NA	NA	TRBV4-2	CASSKAHEKLFF	TGTGCCAGCAGTAAAGCCCATGAAAAACTGTTTTTT
TRBJ2-3	NA	TRBD1	TRBV30	CAWEGATDTQYF	TGTGCCTGGGAGGGGGCCACAGATACGCAGTATTTT
TRBJ1-5	NA	NA	TRBV4-1	CASSQDGRRANSNQPQHF	TGCGCCAGCAGCCAAGATGGTCGGAGAGCAAATAGCAATCAGCCCCAGCATTTT
TRBJ1-1	NA	NA	TRBV28	CASSYPNTEAFF	TGTGCCAGCAGCTACCCGAACACTGAAGCTTTCTTT
TRBJ2-7	NA	NA	TRBV7-9	CASSPGQGYEQYF	TGTGCCAGCAGCCCGGGTCAGGGGTACGAGCAGTACTTC
TRBJ2-3	NA	TRBD2	TRBV7-9	CASRPIRTSYTDTQYF	TGTGCCAGCAGACCAATTCGGACTAGCTACACAGATACGCAGTATTTT
TRBJ1-1	NA	NA	TRBV5-4	CASSFPGVIDTEAFF	TGTGCCAGCAGCTTCCCAGGGGTAATAGACACTGAAGCTTTCTTT
TRBJ1-2	NA	TRBD1	TRBV9	CASSPRDRVHGYTF	TGTGCCAGCAGCCCCAGGGACAGGGTACATGGCTACACCTTC
TRBJ1-1	NA	NA	TRBV7-6	CASSQEDRAFF	TGTGCCAGCAGCCAGGAAGATAGAGCTTTCTTT
TRBJ2-1	few	TRBD1	TRBV9	CASSVARGQGVNEQFF	TGTGCCAGCAGCGTAGCTCGGGGACAGGGGGTTAATGAGCAGTTCTTC
TRBJ1-1	NA	NA	TRBV5-6	CASSLARYPGALGTEAFF	TGTGCCAGCAGCTTGGCCAGGTACCCAGGGGCCCTGGGGACTGAAGCTTTCTTT
TRBJ2-3	NA	NA	TRBV9	CASSLQRTSSTDTQYF	TGTGCCAGCAGCCTCCAGCGGACCTCTAGCACAGATACGCAGTATTTT
TRBJ2-7	NA	NA	TRBV5-1	CASSWGDRNEQYF	TGCGCCAGCAGCTGGGGGGATAGGAACGAGCAGTACTTC
TRBJ1-4	NA	TRBD1	TRBV2	CASRKTGGTNEKLFF	TGTGCCAGCAGGAAGACAGGGGGTACTAATGAAAAACTGTTTTTT
TRBJ2-5	once	TRBD2	TRBV27	CASSSGGRETQYF	TGTGCCAGCAGTTCGGGGGGGCGAGAGACCCAGTACTTC
TRBJ2-7	NA	NA	TRBV5-1	CASSFSGLRSYEQYF	TGCGCCAGCAGCTTCTCAGGGCTTCGGTCCTACGAGCAGTACTTC
TRBJ2-3	NA	NA	TRBV5-1	CASSLDPLGADTQYF	TGCGCCAGCAGCTTGGACCCTCTCGGGGCAGATACGCAGTATTTT
TRBJ1-2	NA	TRBD1	TRBV27	CASSWDRGVGNYGYTF	TGTGCCAGCAGCTGGGACAGGGGGGTAGGGAACTATGGCTACACCTTC
TRBJ1-1	few	NA	TRBV6-5	CASSLNREIAEAFF	TGTGCCAGCAGTTTAAACAGGGAAATCGCTGAAGCTTTCTTT
TRBJ1-1	NA	TRBD1	TRBV5-1	CASRDSGGSFNEAFF	TGCGCCAGCCGGGACAGTGGGGGGAGTTTTAATGAAGCTTTCTTT
TRBJ2-1	NA	TRBD2	TRBV4-2	CASSQEGLASYNEQFF	TGTGCCAGCAGCCAAGAGGGACTAGCATCTTACAATGAGCAGTTCTTC
TRBJ1-1	NA	NA	TRBV28	CASSWRGNTEAFF	TGTGCCAGCAGCTGGCGGGGGAACACTGAAGCTTTCTTT
TRBJ2-7	NA	NA	TRBV5-6	CASSFSVGSAYEQYF	TGTGCCAGCAGCTTTAGCGTCGGGTCAGCCTACGAGCAGTACTTC
TRBJ2-7	NA	NA	TRBV5-1	CASSLGQNSYEQYF	TGCGCCAGCAGCTTAGGACAGAATTCCTACGAGCAGTACTTC
TRBJ1-6	NA	TRBD1	TRBV27	CASTLQGAYNSPLHF	TGTGCCAGCACCTTACAGGGGGCTTATAATTCACCCCTCCACTTT
TRBJ1-1	NA	NA	TRBV19	CASRAGIGTEAFF	TGTGCCAGTAGAGCAGGAATAGGAACTGAAGCTTTCTTT
TRBJ2-7	NA	TRBD2	TRBV29-1	CSVGGGMDEQYF	TGCAGCGTTGGGGGGGGGATGGACGAGCAGTACTTC
TRBJ1-4	NA	NA	TRBV15	CATSRDPPRATNEKLFF	TGTGCCACCAGCAGAGATCCCCCCCGGGCAACTAATGAAAAACTGTTTTTT
TRBJ1-1	once	NA	TRBV30	CAFDRNTEAFF	TGTGCCTTTGACAGGAACACTGAAGCTTTCTTT
TRBJ1-4	NA	NA	TRBV15	CATSRRQVSNEKLFF	TGTGCCACCAGCAGAAGACAGGTCTCTAATGAAAAACTGTTTTTT
TRBJ2-1	NA	NA	TRBV19	CASKGRELNEQFF	TGTGCCAGTAAAGGACGGGAGCTTAATGAGCAGTTCTTC
TRBJ1-5	NA	NA	TRBV4-1	CASSQVLSRSNQPQHF	TGCGCCAGCAGCCAAGTTTTATCCAGAAGCAATCAGCCCCAGCATTTT
TRBJ2-7	NA	TRBD2	TRBV10-1	CASSETSGTYEQYF	TGCGCCAGCAGTGAGACTAGCGGGACTTACGAGCAGTACTTC
TRBJ1-2	NA	NA	TRBV10-3	CAITGVEAYGYTF	TGTGCCATCACCGGCGTGGAGGCGTATGGCTACACCTTC
TRBJ2-3	once	NA	TRBV19	CASSTGGRGVDTQYF	TGTGCCAGTAGTACCGGGGGCAGGGGGGTAGATACGCAGTATTTT
TRBJ2-2	NA	NA	TRBV28	CASSLTARGTGELFF	TGTGCCAGCAGTTTAACGGCCAGGGGCACCGGGGAGCTGTTTTTT
TRBJ2-1	NA	TRBD2	TRBV9	CASSVASGVWVEQFF	TGTGCCAGCAGCGTCGCTAGCGGGGTGTGGGTTGAGCAGTTCTTC
TRBJ1-1	NA	TRBD1	TRBV11-3	CASSLNRYRGEKTEAFF	TGTGCCAGCAGCTTAAATCGGTACAGGGGGGAAAAGACTGAAGCTTTCTTT
TRBJ2-1	once	NA	TRBV4-1	CASSQTSGASAWPRLSGNEQFF	TGCGCCAGCAGCCAAACCTCGGGAGCTTCGGCTTGGCCCCGGCTTTCAGGGAATGAGCAGTTCTTC
TRBJ1-1	NA	NA	TRBV5-5	CASSPGPGASTEAFF	TGTGCCAGCAGCCCGGGTCCAGGGGCGAGCACTGAAGCTTTCTTT
TRBJ2-5	NA	TRBD1	TRBV7-2	CASSLDRGDEETQYF	TGTGCCAGCAGCCTTGACAGGGGGGACGAAGAGACCCAGTACTTC
TRBJ2-1	NA	NA	TRBV2	CASSESGYNEQFF	TGTGCCAGCAGTGAGTCCGGGTACAATGAGCAGTTCTTC
TRBJ1-5	NA	TRBD1	TRBV19	CASRWDRGSDQPQHF	TGTGCCAGTCGATGGGACAGGGGGAGCGATCAGCCCCAGCATTTT
TRBJ1-1	NA	NA	TRBV2	CASSNSEAFF	TGTGCCAGCAGCAACTCTGAAGCTTTCTTT
TRBJ1-5	NA	NA	TRBV2	CASTINSNQPQHF	TGTGCCAGCACCATCAATAGCAATCAGCCCCAGCATTTT
TRBJ1-2	NA	TRBD1	TRBV6-5	CASSHGRGAYGYTF	TGTGCCAGCAGCCATGGCAGGGGGGCCTATGGCTACACCTTC
TRBJ2-1	few	TRBD2	TRBV5-6	CASSFLAGLNEQFF	TGTGCCAGCAGCTTTCTAGCGGGGCTAAATGAGCAGTTCTTC
TRBJ1-2	NA	NA	TRBV6-5	CASFFLDTYGYTF	TGTGCCAGCTTCTTCCTGGACACCTATGGCTACACCTTC
TRBJ1-1	NA	NA	TRBV20-1	CSAREGREAFF	TGCAGTGCTAGAGAGGGGCGGGAAGCTTTCTTT
TRBJ2-2	NA	TRBD2	TRBV5-6	CASSFLGLAPLSGELFF	TGTGCCAGCAGCTTCTTGGGACTAGCCCCCTTAAGCGGGGAGCTGTTTTTT